Below, 31 T cell receptor beta chains from the same sample are listed, as sequenced in a study of PD-1 blockade in classical Hodgkin lymphoma. TCRdb keeps only in-frame clones here, not all; method: immunoSEQ multiplex PCR. The sample holds tens of thousands of clones, around nine tenths seen once. The time point: cycle 4 day 1 (C4D1), after more than 5 weeks of nivolumab. Each patient's relapse followed autologous stem cell transplantation, and brentuximab vedotin exposure varied. The source was peripheral blood mononuclear cells (PBMCs), collected before the fourth cycle of nivolumab. The receptors were sampled from a human donor with classical Hodgkin lymphoma.

This chain connects TRBV7-8 to TRBJ2-1; D remains ambiguous. Germline CDR1 reads SGHVS; CDR2 reads FQNEAQ. CDR3 size: 12 residues. Trimming took off 1 base at V and 8 bases at J, with 6 bases between the two ends. CDR3 loop: CASSLEGYEQFF. The CDR3 DNA reads as TGTGCCAGCAGCTTAGAGGGCTATGAGCAGTTCTTC.

The chain combines TRBV5-1 with TRBJ2-1; D gene unclear. CDR3 size: 12 residues. Germline CDR1 and CDR2: SGHRS and YFSETQ. Between the trimmed V and J ends, which lost 5 bases and 3 bases, there was a span of 6 bases. The CDR3 DNA sequence: TGCGCCAGCAGTCTTTACTACAATGAGCAGTTCTTC. It specifies CASSLYYNEQFF. Supplemented by reference TRBV5-1 and TRBJ2-1, the full variable domain reads KAGVTQTPRYLIKTRGQQVTLSCSPISGHRSVSWYQQTPGQGLQFLFEYFSETQRNKGNFPGRFSGRQFSNSRSEMNVSTLELGDSALYLCASSLYYNEQFFGPGTRLTVL.

The genes are TRBV4-2 and TRBJ1-6; 8 bases fit TRBD1. Germline V gene data show CDR1 as LGHNA and CDR2 as YNFKEQ. J gave up 1 base and V 2 bases, and 4 bases lay outside the gene matches. There are 17 residues in the CDR3. This CDR3 reads CASSQPDRESYNSPLHF. The CDR3 nucleotides read TGTGCCAGCAGCCAACCGGACAGGGAGTCCTATAATTCACCCCTCCACTTT.

The chain joins TRBV7-8 to TRBJ2-7; TRBD2 matches at 13 bases. V shed 5 bases and J 4 bases; nucleotides not matched to a gene: 8. The CDR3 contains 16 residues. Germline assignment: CDR1 SGHVS and CDR2 FQNEAQ. CDR3 nucleotides: TGTGCCAGCAGCATCACTAGCGGGGGGGCCGGGTACGAGCAGTACTTC. As protein: CASSITSGGAGYEQYF.

The genes are TRBV11-2 and TRBJ2-1, with 10 bases fitting TRBD2. Germline values: CDR1 SGHAT, CDR2 FQNNGV. The CDR3 sequence is 17 residues long. The V gene end was trimmed by 4 bases and the J gene end by 4 bases; junction bases not matched to a gene: 10. The CDR3 spells CASSSQGTSGVYNEQFF. CDR3 DNA sequence: TGTGCCAGCAGCTCCCAGGGCACTAGCGGGGTTTACAATGAGCAGTTCTTC.

The chain couples TRBV28 to TRBJ1-2, with D possibly TRBD1 on 5 matching bases. Per the germline V gene, CDR1 is MDHEN and CDR2 is SYDVKM. CDR3 length: 13 amino acids. Trimming cost V 9 bases and J 0 bases, with 11 bases left between them. The CDR3 loop reads CASLRQTNYGYTF. The CDR3 region has the DNA TGTGCCAGTCTGAGACAGACTAACTATGGCTACACCTTC.

J is TRBJ1-2 and V is TRBV5-4, with D tentatively TRBD1 (5 bases). Germline V CDR1 and CDR2: SGHNT, YYREEE (reference sequence). The CDR3 is 16 residues long. Trimming left V 4 bases short and J 2 bases short, with 18 bases between. CDR3 bases: TGTGCCAGCAGCCCGCCTCCAGGGCTGGGGAACTATGGCTACACCTTC. Protein sequence: CASSPPPGLGNYGYTF.

This sequence joins TRBV23-1 and TRBJ2-5, with D perhaps assigned TRBD1 or TRBD2 (5 bases each). TRBV23-1 qualifies as an ORF whose function is uncertain. The CDR3 length is 14 residues. V was pared by 3 bases and J by 1 base, with 9 bases between. This chain's CDR3 is CASSQSGTQETQYF. CDR3 bases: TGCGCCAGCAGTCAGTCAGGGACCCAAGAGACCCAGTACTTC.

The chain employs TRBV6-1 and TRBJ2-7, with D possibly being TRBD1 (6 bases). Deletions cut 5 bases from V and 2 bases from J, with 13 bases between. This CDR3 comprises 14 residues. The germline gives CDR1 MNHNS, CDR2 SASEGT. CDR3 bases: TGTGCCAGCAGTCCCCCAGGGGATACCTACGAGCAGTACTTC. Its translation is CASSPPGDTYEQYF.

J is TRBJ1-1 and V is TRBV4-2, with D unclear. CDR1 is LGHNA and CDR2 is YNFKEQ in the germline V gene. With 1 base removed from V and 3 bases from J, the gap between germline ends came to 9 bases. The CDR3 totals 14 residues. CDR3 residues: CASSQVLIDTEAFF. The CDR3 DNA reads as TGTGCCAGCAGCCAAGTATTGATAGACACTGAAGCTTTCTTT.

V usage is TRBV21-1 and J usage is TRBJ2-5; the table calls TRBD1, which could not be checked here. The closer fit of TRBJ2-7 to the DNA end suggests the J call may be wrong. TRBV21-1 is given as a pseudogene. This CDR3 contains 12 residues. CDR3 sequence reads: CAGRHRSYEQYF. In DNA form, the CDR3 reads TGTGCCGGTAGACACCGCAGCTACGAGCAGTACTTC.

The chain joins TRBV6-5 to TRBJ2-3; 11 bases map to TRBD2. The CDR3 has 15 residues. Germline assignment: CDR1 MNHEY and CDR2 SVGAGI. The ends lost 8 bases at V and 0 bases at J; junction bases unmatched: 4. CDR3 sequence: CASCSGGASTDTQYF. In DNA, the CDR3 is TGTGCCAGCTGTAGCGGGGGGGCTAGCACAGATACGCAGTATTTT.

V and J are TRBV7-6 and TRBJ2-7; 7 nucleotides match TRBD1. The CDR3 totals 16 residues. Unmatched junction bases numbered 13, after V lost 4 bases and J lost 4 bases. The germline V gene encodes CDR1 SGHVS and CDR2 FNYEAQ. The DNA for the CDR3 is TGTGCCAGCAGCTCCTTACCGGGACAGTCTTTGTACGAGCAGTACTTC. It yields the protein CASSSLPGQSLYEQYF.

The chain employs TRBV6-4 and TRBJ1-1, with D tentatively TRBD1 (5 bases). Germline assignment: CDR1 MRHNA and CDR2 SNTAGT. The V and J ends lost 5 bases and 5 bases respectively, with 15 bases between them. The CDR3 is 14 amino acids. CDR3 sequence (DNA): TGTGCCAGCAGTTATAGCCAGGGTGGGACTGAAGCTTTCTTT. It yields the protein CASSYSQGGTEAFF.

This clone showed up just a few times. The rearrangement links TRBV30 to TRBJ1-4, with D unresolved. Germline lookup yields CDR1 GTSNPN and CDR2 SVGIG (reference sequence). This CDR3 region has 12 residues. The V end lost 3 bases, the J end lost 13 bases, and 15 bases lay between the germline ends. The CDR3 sequence: CAWSADSWALFF. CDR3 sequence (DNA): TGTGCCTGGAGCGCTGACTCGTGGGCACTGTTTTTT.

The chain couples TRBV2 to TRBJ1-1, with D uncertain. Germline assignment: CDR1 SNHLY and CDR2 FYNNEI. Trimming cost V 6 bases and J 11 bases, with 10 bases left between them. This CDR3 is built from 10 residues. CDR3 sequence reads: CASSFRWAFF. The CDR3 DNA follows: TGTGCCAGCAGCTTCCGTTGGGCTTTCTTT.

This chain uses TRBV18 with TRBJ2-1; the match to TRBD2 covers 7 bases. CDR3 length equals 14 residues. V was clipped by 0 bases and J by 8 bases; unmatched bases: 4. CDR1 and CDR2 (germline): KGHSH, LQKENI. The CDR3 DNA sequence: TGTGCCAGCTCACCACCGCATGGGAGGGATGAGCAGTTCTTC. Its protein product is CASSPPHGRDEQFF.

The chain recombines TRBV5-1 with TRBJ2-2, with 9 bases lining up with TRBD2. Per the germline V gene, CDR1 is SGHRS and CDR2 is YFSETQ. This CDR3 has 16 residues. Losses at the gene ends were 3 bases for V and 5 bases for J; bases not matched to a gene: 8. The CDR3 region is CASSSRGLAGTGELFF. In DNA, the CDR3 is TGCGCCAGCAGCTCGAGGGGACTAGCCGGGACCGGGGAGCTGTTTTTT.

The genes are TRBV7-7 and TRBJ2-5; 9 bases are shared with TRBD2. Gene TRBJ2-7 matches the end of the DNA better, so the J call may be wrong. The CDR3 spans 15 residues. The germline V gene has CDR1 SSHAT and CDR2 FNYEAQ (reference sequence). CDR3 loop: CASSTVAGEFYEQYF. CDR3 bases: TGTGCCAGCAGCACCGTAGCGGGGGAGTTCTACGAGCAGTACTTC.

A remark on this clone: Additional DNA sequences in this sample encode the identical CDR3. The gene calls are TRBV28 and TRBJ2-5; D uncertain. Germline lookup yields CDR1 MDHEN and CDR2 SYDVKM. Trimming removed 2 bases from V and 5 bases from J, with 3 bases in between. The CDR3 extends over 11 amino acids. In DNA, the CDR3 is TGTGCCAGCAGTTTAGGGGAGACCCAGTACTTC. Encoded protein: CASSLGETQYF.

The genes are TRBV5-6 and TRBJ1-2; TRBD1 matches 8 bases. V was clipped by 0 bases and J by 5 bases; unmatched bases: 9. The CDR3 sequence is 16 residues long. Germline assignment: CDR1 SGHDT and CDR2 YYEEEE. Here the CDR3 DNA reads TGTGCCAGCAGCTTGGGCAGGGGGCTACGTCGGTATGGCTACACCTTC. This codes for CASSLGRGLRRYGYTF.

The rearrangement joins TRBV21-1 to TRBJ2-7; TRBD1 was called by the table and not checked on the DNA. TRBV21-1 is given as a pseudogene. The CDR3 is 15 residues long. The CDR3 loop reads CASSRTGDGVYEQYF. The CDR3 nucleotides are TGTGCCAGCAGCCGGACAGGGGACGGAGTCTACGAGCAGTACTTC.

The J gene is TRBJ2-7, the V gene TRBV19; D may be TRBD1 or TRBD2 (5 bases each). The CDR3 runs 15 residues. CDR1 and CDR2 (germline): LNHDA, SQIVND (reference sequence). V lost 5 bases, J lost 3 bases, and 17 bases lay in between. The CDR3 DNA reads TGTGCCAGTAGTCCCTCGCGTGGGACCATCTACGAGCAGTACTTC. The encoded protein is CASSPSRGTIYEQYF.

The J gene is TRBJ2-1, the V gene TRBV29-1; 8 nucleotides line up with TRBD1. Germline V gene lookup returns CDR1 SQVTM and CDR2 ANQGSEA. The CDR3 totals 14 residues. The V and J ends lost 3 bases and 9 bases, in that order; junction bases with no gene match: 10. The CDR3 DNA sequence: TGCAGCGTTGAGGGGCAGGGGGCGGAGGGTGAGCAGTTCTTC. Amino acids: CSVEGQGAEGEQFF.

The chain uses TRBV27 and TRBJ2-5; D is perhaps TRBD1 or TRBD2 (5 bases each). Deletions cut 3 bases from V and 5 bases from J, with 10 bases between. The CDR3 spans 13 residues. Germline V gene lookup returns CDR1 MNHEY and CDR2 SMNVEV (reference sequence). This chain's CDR3 is CASSFPGAETQYF. In DNA form, the CDR3 reads TGTGCCAGCAGTTTTCCCGGGGCGGAGACCCAGTACTTC.

The chain joins TRBV5-1 to TRBJ2-1; D might be TRBD1 or TRBD2, each matching 6 bases. V was pared by 3 bases and J by 9 bases, with 13 bases between. The germline CDR1 and CDR2 sequences are SGHRS and YFSETQ. The CDR3 loop spans 13 amino acids. This CDR3 is CASSWGDNSEQFF. The DNA of the CDR3 is TGCGCCAGCAGCTGGGGGGACAACTCTGAGCAGTTCTTC.

J is TRBJ1-3 and V is TRBV5-1, with 9 bases identical to TRBD1. This CDR3 is 14 amino acids long. Germline V gives CDR1 SGHRS, CDR2 YFSETQ. Losses at the gene ends were 5 bases for V and 3 bases for J; bases not matched to a gene: 3. The CDR3 here is CASSLTGGGNTIYF. In nucleotides, the CDR3 is TGCGCCAGCAGTTTGACAGGGGGTGGAAACACCATATATTTT.

V and J are TRBV4-1 and TRBJ2-1; 15 nucleotides line up with TRBD2. V shed 1 base, J shed 1 base, and the junction held 8 bases outside the gene matches. The germline CDR1 and CDR2 sequences are MGHRA and YSYEKL. The CDR3 has 20 residues. The DNA of the CDR3 is TGCGCCAGCAGCCAAGCCGGACTAGCGGGGGGGCCGGGGTCCTACAATGAGCAGTTCTTC. This sequence encodes CASSQAGLAGGPGSYNEQFF.

The chain uses TRBV27 and TRBJ1-1, with D possibly matching TRBD1 (6 bases). Germline CDR1 and CDR2: MNHEY and SMNVEV (reference sequence). This CDR3 spans 17 amino acids. V was trimmed by 3 bases and J by 3 bases, leaving 20 bases between them. CDR3 region: CASSFPPGQRGYTEAFF. The CDR3 DNA reads TGTGCCAGCAGTTTCCCACCGGGACAAAGAGGGTACACTGAAGCTTTCTTT.

The chain has TRBV19 and TRBJ1-2; no reliable D call. The length of the CDR3 is 12 residues. In germline, CDR1 is LNHDA, CDR2 SQIVND (reference sequence). Trimming removed 3 bases from V and 9 bases from J, with 11 bases in between. The CDR3 protein is CASSIAGSSYTF. In nucleotides, the CDR3 is TGTGCCAGTAGTATTGCGGGATCGAGCTACACCTTC.

The chain carries TRBV5-1 and TRBJ2-3; TRBD2 aligns across 8 bases. With V trimmed by 3 bases and J by 0 bases, 0 bases remained unmatched. The CDR3 runs to 14 residues. CDR1 is SGHRS and CDR2 is YFSETQ in the germline V gene. CDR3: CASSSGGSTDTQYF. DNA of the CDR3: TGCGCCAGCAGCTCGGGGGGGAGCACAGATACGCAGTATTTT. Full variable domain (outside the CDR3, taken from reference TRBV5-1 and TRBJ2-3): KAGVTQTPRYLIKTRGQQVTLSCSPISGHRSVSWYQQTPGQGLQFLFEYFSETQRNKGNFPGRFSGRQFSNSRSEMNVSTLELGDSALYLCASSSGGSTDTQYFGPGTRLTVL.